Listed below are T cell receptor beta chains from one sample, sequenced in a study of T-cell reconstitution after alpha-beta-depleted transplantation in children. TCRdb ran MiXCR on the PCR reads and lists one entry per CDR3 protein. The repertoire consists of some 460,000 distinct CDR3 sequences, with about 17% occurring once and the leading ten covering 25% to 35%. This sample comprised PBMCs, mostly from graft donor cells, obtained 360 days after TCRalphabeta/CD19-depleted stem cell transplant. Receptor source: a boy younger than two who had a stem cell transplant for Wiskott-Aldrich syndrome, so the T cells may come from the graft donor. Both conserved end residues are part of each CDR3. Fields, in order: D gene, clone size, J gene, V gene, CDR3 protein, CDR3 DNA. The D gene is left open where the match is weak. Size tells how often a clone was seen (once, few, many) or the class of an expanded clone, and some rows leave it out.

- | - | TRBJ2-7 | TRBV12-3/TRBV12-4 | CASSFRAGSSYEQYF | TGTGCCAGCAGTTTTCGGGCAGGGTCGTCCTACGAGCAGTACTTC
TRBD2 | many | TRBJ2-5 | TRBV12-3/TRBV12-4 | CASSFSGGALETQYF | TGTGCCAGCAGTTTCTCCGGGGGGGCCTTGGAGACCCAGTACTTC
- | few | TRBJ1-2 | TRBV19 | CASSSVGYTF | TGTGCCAGTAGTAGCGTGGGCTACACCTTC
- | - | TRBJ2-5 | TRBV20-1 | CSARIGTQYF | TGCAGTGCCCGCATTGGAACCCAGTACTTC
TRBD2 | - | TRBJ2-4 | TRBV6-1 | CASGRTSGRKGLAKNIQYF | TGTGCCAGCGGGCGGACTAGCGGGAGAAAGGGCCTAGCCAAAAACATTCAGTACTTC
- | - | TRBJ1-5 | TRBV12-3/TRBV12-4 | CASSETKSGNQPQHF | TGTGCCAGCAGCGAAACGAAGTCTGGCAATCAGCCCCAGCATTTT
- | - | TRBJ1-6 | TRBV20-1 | CSARDSVRHWDSPLHF | TGCAGTGCTAGAGATTCAGTCAGACATTGGGATTCACCCCTCCACTTT
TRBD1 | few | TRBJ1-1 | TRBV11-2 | CASSPLGQGRNTEAFF | TGTGCCAGCAGCCCGCTGGGACAGGGGAGGAACACTGAAGCTTTCTTT
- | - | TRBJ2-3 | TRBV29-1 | CSVEGARDSRTDTQYF | TGCAGCGTTGAAGGGGCCCGGGACTCCCGCACAGATACGCAGTATTTT
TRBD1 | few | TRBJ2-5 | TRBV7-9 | CASSLPGQGEETQYF | TGTGCCAGCAGCTTACCGGGACAGGGGGAAGAGACCCAGTACTTC
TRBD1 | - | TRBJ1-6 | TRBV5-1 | CASSLDRAYNSPLHF | TGCGCCAGCAGCTTAGACAGGGCCTATAATTCACCCCTCCACTTT
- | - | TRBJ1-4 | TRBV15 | CATSRGPIRNEKLFF | TGTGCCACCAGCAGGGGACCCATTCGAAATGAAAAACTGTTTTTT
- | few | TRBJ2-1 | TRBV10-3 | CAVHAGGSYNEQFF | TGTGCCGTTCATGCAGGCGGCTCCTACAATGAGCAGTTCTTC
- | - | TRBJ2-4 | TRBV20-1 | CSAHMKNIQYF | TGCAGTGCGCACATGAAAAACATTCAGTACTTC
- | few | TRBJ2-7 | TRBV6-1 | CASSAYLPGTPTYEQYF | TGTGCCAGCAGTGCATACTTACCCGGGACACCAACCTACGAGCAGTACTTC
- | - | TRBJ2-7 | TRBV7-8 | CASSHGSLSSYEQYF | TGTGCCAGCAGCCACGGAAGTCTGAGCTCCTACGAGCAGTACTTC
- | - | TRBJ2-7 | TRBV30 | CAWSVYPGVSEQYF | TGTGCCTGGAGTGTATATCCGGGAGTCTCCGAGCAGTACTTC
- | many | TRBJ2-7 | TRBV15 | CATSRAHGYIYEQYF | TGTGCCACCAGCAGAGCTCACGGCTACATCTACGAGCAGTACTTC
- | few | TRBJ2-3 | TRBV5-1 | CASSWGLPGPDTQYF | TGCGCCAGCAGCTGGGGACTTCCTGGTCCAGATACGCAGTATTTT
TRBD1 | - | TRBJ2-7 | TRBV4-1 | CASSRQGRDEQYF | TGCGCCAGCAGCCGACAGGGACGAGACGAGCAGTACTTC
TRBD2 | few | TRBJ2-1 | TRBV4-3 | CASSQDVGTSWPGFYNEQFF | TGCGCCAGCAGCCAAGATGTGGGGACTAGCTGGCCAGGGTTCTACAATGAGCAGTTCTTC
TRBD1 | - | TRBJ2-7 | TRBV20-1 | CSARTPGQKISYEQYF | TGCAGTGCTAGAACCCCGGGACAGAAGATATCCTACGAGCAGTACTTC
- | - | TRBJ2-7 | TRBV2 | CASEVLDTDGEMTYEQYF | TGTGCCAGCGAGGTCCTGGACACGGATGGGGAAATGACCTACGAGCAGTACTTC
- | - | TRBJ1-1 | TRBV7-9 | CASSLWGDTEAFF | TGTGCCAGCAGCTTATGGGGGGACACTGAAGCTTTCTTT
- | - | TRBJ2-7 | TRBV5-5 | CASSSPKGRREQYF | TGTGCCAGCAGCTCTCCAAAGGGTAGGCGCGAGCAGTACTTC
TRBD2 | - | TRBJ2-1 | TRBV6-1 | CASRGLAGTLDSYNEQFF | TGTGCCAGCAGAGGACTAGCGGGAACCCTTGATTCCTACAATGAGCAGTTCTTC
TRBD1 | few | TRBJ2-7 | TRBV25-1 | CASRGTGATYEQYF | TGTGCCAGCAGGGGGACAGGAGCCACCTACGAGCAGTACTTC
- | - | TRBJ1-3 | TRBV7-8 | CASSSRAVSTIYF | TGTGCCAGCAGCTCGCGGGCCGTCTCAACCATATATTTT
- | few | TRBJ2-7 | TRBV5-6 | CASSFYFRDHYEQYF | TGTGCCAGCAGCTTTTACTTCCGGGACCACTACGAGCAGTACTTC
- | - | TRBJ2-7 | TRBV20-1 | CSATRQTRTEQYF | TGCAGTGCTACCCGACAGACTAGGACCGAGCAGTACTTC
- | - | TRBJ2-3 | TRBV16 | CASSQSRTDTQYF | TGTGCCAGCAGCCAATCGCGCACAGATACGCAGTATTTT
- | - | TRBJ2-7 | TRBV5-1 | CASRQGMVYEQYF | TGCGCCAGCAGACAGGGAATGGTGTACGAGCAGTACTTC
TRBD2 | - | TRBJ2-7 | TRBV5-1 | CASSYRTSGRTSYEQYF | TGCGCCAGCAGCTATAGGACTAGCGGGAGAACTTCCTACGAGCAGTACTTC
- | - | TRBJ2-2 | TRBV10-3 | CAIRGAGTNTGELFF | TGTGCCATCAGAGGGGCAGGGACAAACACCGGGGAGCTGTTTTTT
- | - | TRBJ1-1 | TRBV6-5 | CASSYAGSGTEAFF | TGTGCCAGCAGTTACGCAGGGAGCGGCACTGAAGCTTTCTTT
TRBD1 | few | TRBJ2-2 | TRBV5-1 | CASSSGQGGSTGELFF | TGCGCCAGCAGCTCCGGACAGGGAGGTAGCACCGGGGAGCTGTTTTTT
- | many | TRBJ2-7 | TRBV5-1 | CASSFRESGEQYF | TGCGCCAGCAGCTTCAGGGAGAGCGGTGAGCAGTACTTC
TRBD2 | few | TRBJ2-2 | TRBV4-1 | CASSRLLVLAGANTGELFF | TGCGCCAGCAGCCGCCTATTGGTACTAGCGGGGGCGAACACCGGGGAGCTGTTTTTT
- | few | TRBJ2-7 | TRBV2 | CASGGAKQYF | TGTGCCAGCGGGGGGGCTAAGCAGTACTTC
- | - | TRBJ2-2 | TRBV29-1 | CSVKIGLGAGELFF | TGCAGCGTTAAAATCGGGCTGGGTGCCGGGGAGCTGTTTTTT
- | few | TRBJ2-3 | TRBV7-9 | CASRVRTDTQYF | TGTGCCAGCAGGGTTCGAACAGATACGCAGTATTTT
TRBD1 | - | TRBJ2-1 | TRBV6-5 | CASSYHGTGNEQFF | TGTGCCAGCAGTTACCACGGGACAGGGAATGAGCAGTTCTTC
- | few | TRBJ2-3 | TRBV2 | CASRKRDPFWGTDTQYF | TGTGCCAGCAGAAAAAGAGACCCCTTCTGGGGCACAGATACGCAGTATTTT
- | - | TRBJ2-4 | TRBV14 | CASSQDTKNIQYF | TGTGCCAGCAGCCAAGACACCAAAAACATTCAGTACTTC
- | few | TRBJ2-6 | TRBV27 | CASSFGKGAGANVLTF | TGTGCCAGCAGTTTTGGGAAGGGGGCTGGGGCCAACGTCCTGACTTTC
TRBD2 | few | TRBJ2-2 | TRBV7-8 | CASNRARRGVTNTGELFF | TGTGCCAGCAACCGAGCCCGGCGGGGGGTCACGAACACCGGGGAGCTGTTTTTT
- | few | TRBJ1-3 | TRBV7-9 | CAYRKGLSGGSGNTIYF | TGTGCCTACCGAAAGGGACTATCGGGCGGCTCTGGAAACACCATATATTTT
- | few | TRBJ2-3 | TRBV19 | CASREVSTDTQYF | TGTGCCAGTAGAGAGGTGTCCACAGATACGCAGTATTTT
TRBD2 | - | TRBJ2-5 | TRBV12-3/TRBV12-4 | CASSQSSGQYQETQYF | TGTGCCAGCAGCCAATCTAGCGGGCAGTATCAAGAGACCCAGTACTTC